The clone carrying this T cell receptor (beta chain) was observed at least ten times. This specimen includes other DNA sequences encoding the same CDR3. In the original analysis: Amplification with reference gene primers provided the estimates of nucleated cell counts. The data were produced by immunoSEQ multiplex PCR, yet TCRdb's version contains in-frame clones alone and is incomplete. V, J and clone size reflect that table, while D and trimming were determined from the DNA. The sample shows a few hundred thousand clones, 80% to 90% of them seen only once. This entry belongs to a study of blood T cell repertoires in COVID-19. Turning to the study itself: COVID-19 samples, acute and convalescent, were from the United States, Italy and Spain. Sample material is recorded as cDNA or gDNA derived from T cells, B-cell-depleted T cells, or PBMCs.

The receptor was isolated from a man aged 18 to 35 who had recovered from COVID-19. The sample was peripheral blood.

CDR3 amino acids: CASSYSGGETQYF. CDR3 coding DNA: TGTGCCAGCAGTTACTCTGGAGGCGAGACCCAGTACTTC. The V call is TRBV6-5, the J call TRBJ2-5, with a tentative D call TRBD2 (5 bases). CDR3 length: 13 residues. V was trimmed by 0 bases and J by 5 bases, leaving 7 bases between them. From germline, CDR1 is MNHEY and CDR2 SVGAGI.